This T cell receptor beta chain was sequenced in a study of cytomegalovirus exposure and HLA in healthy donors. The study's findings and limits: Later, TCR association rates were found to vary by HLA locus, highest for DRB1 and lowest for HLA-C. Cytomegalovirus association was listed for about 170 TCR beta chains.

The PCR used 60 Vbeta and 13 Jbeta primers. Sequenced by immunoSEQ multiplex PCR; TCRdb stores in-frame clones only, minus some. The sample lists over 150,000 clones, 65% to 85% occurring once. This clone was seen more than once but under ten times. Its antigen is still unknown. Unrecorded immune exposures were likely, despite nominal health at sampling. V shed 5 bases and J 3 bases; nucleotides not matched to a gene: 3. The CDR3 is made up of 13 amino acids. Germline loops: CDR1 SGHTA, CDR2 FQGNSA. The receptor comes from a woman aged 45 to 65 in good health and CMV-seropositive. Sequencing was carried out using PBMCs. The chain is built from TRBV7-2 and TRBJ2-5; 7 bases are shared with TRBD1. This CDR3 is CASSLDREETQYF. CDR3 bases: TGTGCCAGCAGCCTCGACAGGGAAGAGACCCAGTACTTC.